This section outlines one T cell receptor (beta chain) sequence together with its context. Its antigen remains unidentified. The data are from a study of T-cell reconstitution after alpha-beta-depleted transplantation in children. Study-wide findings and caveats: Expanded graft clones numbering several hundred reportedly gave rise to alpha-beta T cells about two months after transplant. TCRbeta diversity was high at day 60 in some patients (a result of surviving recipient T cells and thymic progenitors). Counts and diversity of T cells one year after transplant came mostly from newly produced T cells.

V was shortened by 6 bases and J by 6 bases, with 18 bases between the two germline ends. Looked up from germline, CDR1 is SNHLY and CDR2 is FYNNEI. The CDR3 runs to 15 residues. This sample's TCRbeta library carried unique molecular identifier barcodes. TCRdb re-called the PCR reads with MiXCR, one entry per CDR3 protein. In the table there are 670,000 or so distinct CDR3 sequences, around 12% of which are singletons. The V and J genes are TRBV2 and TRBJ2-1; a weak D match, TRBD1 (6 bases). This TCR derives from a girl under 10 years old with congenital amegakaryocytic thrombocytopenia, due to receive a stem cell transplant. The sample was PBMCs, taken before TCRalphabeta/CD19-depleted stem cell transplant. As DNA, the CDR3 is TGTGCCAGCAGGAGACAGGAATTCTCGGGCAATGAGCAGTTCTTC. This codes for CASRRQEFSGNEQFF. The entire variable domain, with the rest obtained from reference TRBV2 and TRBJ2-1, is as follows: EPEVTQTPSHQVTQMGQEVILRCVPISNHLYFYWYRQILGQKVEFLVSFYNNEISEKSEIFDDQFSVERPDGSNFTLKIRSTKLEDSAMYFCASRRQEFSGNEQFFGPGTRLTVL.